This T cell receptor beta chain was sequenced during a study of shared clonotypes between healthy human individuals. Study context: CD8 memory received one plate per donor, CD8 naive two, CD4 memory three and CD4 naive three. The study, taken as a whole, reports: For sorted subsets, rarefaction showed incomplete sequencing despite large depth. Naive subsets tended to show greater estimated richness than memory subsets.

This CDR3 spans 15 amino acids. Germline CDR1 is MNHNY and CDR2 is SVGAGI (reference sequence). V dropped 10 bases and J dropped 4 bases, with 21 bases sitting between them. On this clone: Its cognate antigen is unknown.

The study ran the assay at deep level. Sequencing was performed with immunoSEQ multiplex PCR; in TCRdb, only in-frame clones are kept and a portion is missing. The sample yields some 2,000,000 clones, around 95% seen once. V and J are TRBV6-6 and TRBJ2-3; D possibly corresponds to TRBD1 (6 bases). The sequence was obtained from a man between 18 and 29 years old in good health. The sample comprised naive CD4+ T cells sorted from blood. Regarding subset: CD45RA+ positively selected. The CDR3 region is CATLLGGMSSDTQYF. In DNA, the CDR3 is TGTGCCACGCTGTTAGGGGGTATGAGTTCAGATACGCAGTATTTT.